These 4 T cell receptor beta chains originate from one sample sequenced in a study of STAT3 mutations in large granular lymphocyte leukemia. Findings and caveats of the study: In T-cell large granular lymphocyte leukemia, about half of patients showed multiple immunodominant subclonotypes.

Assay: immunoSEQ multiplex PCR; the TCRdb copy retains only in-frame clones and omits some. The repertoire holds about 3,300 clones, with approximately 43% as singletons. For these receptors, no antigen is known. Sequences were obtained from peripheral blood mononuclear cells. The receptor set was obtained from a man aged 45-60 years with T-cell large granular lymphocyte leukemia. Some clones in this sample may be carry-over from other donors' samples.

The rearrangement links TRBV5-1 to TRBJ2-1; no reliable D call. Germline V gene data show CDR1 as SGHRS and CDR2 as YFSETQ. The CDR3 runs 12 residues. Trimming shortened V by 2 bases and J by 6 bases, and 6 bases separated the two germline ends. For the CDR3, the DNA is TGCGCCAGCAGCTTTATGGGCAATGAGCAGTTCTTC. Translation: CASSFMGNEQFF.

This chain connects TRBV2 to TRBJ2-7, with D perhaps TRBD1 (5 bases). Trimming removed 6 bases from V and 0 bases from J, with 12 bases in between. Germline values: CDR1 SNHLY, CDR2 FYNNEI. The CDR3 is 14 amino acids. The CDR3 DNA reads TGTGCCAGCAGGAACCAGGGATACTCCTACGAGCAGTACTTC. Translating it yields CASRNQGYSYEQYF. The full variable domain, rest sourced from reference TRBV2 and TRBJ2-7, is EPEVTQTPSHQVTQMGQEVILRCVPISNHLYFYWYRQILGQKVEFLVSFYNNEISEKSEIFDDQFSVERPDGSNFTLKIRSTKLEDSAMYFCASRNQGYSYEQYFGPGTRLTVT.

This clone has ten or more counts. The chain carries TRBV5-1 and TRBJ2-2; D not resolved. Per germline, CDR1 SGHRS and CDR2 YFSETQ. The CDR3 loop spans 17 amino acids. The V end lost 3 bases, the J end lost 0 bases, and 15 bases lay between the germline ends. CDR3 loop: CASSYARIKANTGELFF. In DNA form, the CDR3 reads TGCGCCAGCAGCTATGCGCGGATCAAGGCGAACACCGGGGAGCTGTTTTTT. Based on the CDR3 plus reference TRBV5-1 and TRBJ2-2, the full variable domain is KAGVTQTPRYLIKTRGQQVTLSCSPISGHRSVSWYQQTPGQGLQFLFEYFSETQRNKGNFPGRFSGRQFSNSRSEMNVSTLELGDSALYLCASSYARIKANTGELFFGEGSRLTVL.

This clone came up a few times. V is TRBV6-5 and J is TRBJ1-6; D unclear. The germline V gene encodes CDR1 MNHEY and CDR2 SVGAGI. The CDR3 spans 16 residues. V lost 0 bases, J lost 6 bases, and 12 bases lay in between. The CDR3, as DNA: TGTGCCAGCAGTTACTCGCCAGGCGTACTTAATTCACCCCTCCACTTT. Its translation: CASSYSPGVLNSPLHF.